Below, 16 T cell receptor beta chains from the same sample are listed, as sequenced in a study of pediatric ulcerative colitis. The protocol was immunoSEQ multiplex PCR, while the TCRdb copy is restricted to in-frame clones and leaves out a portion. The table records roughly 64,000 clones, about 90% of them present only once. Source material: blood. These receptor sequences come from a boy between 5 and 17 years old with severe ulcerative colitis.

This chain uses TRBV4-2 with TRBJ2-3; TRBD2 matches 15 bases. There are 18 residues in the CDR3. Germline V lookup: CDR1 LGHNA, CDR2 YNFKEQ. V lost 5 bases, J lost 5 bases, and 11 bases stayed unmatched. The CDR3 DNA is TGTGCCAGCAGCATCGGTCGGACTAGCGGGAGGGAAGTAGATACGCAGTATTTT. Its translation is CASSIGRTSGREVDTQYF.

The chain has TRBV6-6 and TRBJ2-1, with 8 bases aligning to TRBD1. J was trimmed by 10 bases and V by 4 bases; bases with no gene match: 6. From germline, CDR1 is MNHNY and CDR2 SVGAGI (reference sequence). The CDR3 has 13 amino acids. CDR3 region: CASSLFQGAEQFF. CDR3 nucleotides: TGTGCCAGCAGTTTATTCCAGGGGGCCGAGCAGTTCTTC.

This clone was seen more than once but under ten times. V gene TRBV2 combines with J gene TRBJ2-7; D is uncertain. The V and J ends lost 7 bases and 0 bases respectively, with 7 bases between them. Germline CDR1 and CDR2: SNHLY and FYNNEI. This CDR3 region has 12 residues. CDR3 sequence: CASIASSYEQYF. CDR3 DNA: TGTGCCAGCATTGCTAGCTCCTACGAGCAGTACTTC.

This clone was recorded once. The chain carries TRBV12-5 and TRBJ2-7; 13 nucleotides align to TRBD2. The CDR3 has 15 residues. The junction had 5 bases not matched to a gene; V was cut back by 6 bases and J by 3 bases. Germline CDR1 LGHNT, CDR2 FRNRAP. CDR3 nucleotides: TGTGCTAGTGGCGACGGGACTAGCGGGATCTACGAGCAGTACTTC. Translating gives CASGDGTSGIYEQYF.

This clone appeared a single time. The rearrangement joins TRBV27 to TRBJ2-3, with TRBD2 identical over 7 bases. The V gene end was trimmed by 5 bases and the J gene end by 4 bases; junction bases not matched to a gene: 6. CDR3 length: 14 residues. The germline gives CDR1 MNHEY, CDR2 SMNVEV (reference sequence). The CDR3: CASSKGLVPDTQYF. CDR3 DNA sequence: TGTGCCAGCAGTAAAGGACTAGTACCAGATACGCAGTATTTT.

The chain couples TRBV18 to TRBJ2-5; no firm D call. The germline V gene has CDR1 KGHSH and CDR2 LQKENI. V lost 6 bases to trimming and J lost 1 base, with 15 bases between them. The CDR3 sequence is 15 residues long. Here the CDR3 reads CASSPTVGPQETQYF. CDR3 nucleotide sequence: TGTGCCAGCTCCCCCACCGTCGGGCCCCAAGAGACCCAGTACTTC.

This clone was seen more than once but under ten times. V is TRBV5-4 and J is TRBJ1-2, with D unresolved. V was trimmed by 2 bases and J by 2 bases, leaving 10 bases between them. The CDR3 totals 14 residues. The V gene's germline CDR1 is SGHNT and CDR2 YYREEE (reference sequence). The CDR3 is CASSFFAGNYGYTF. For the CDR3, the DNA is TGTGCCAGCAGCTTCTTCGCAGGAAACTATGGCTACACCTTC.

The chain recombines TRBV7-9 with TRBJ2-3; D remains unclear. V gave up 4 bases and J gave up 0 bases, with 5 bases separating them. CDR1 and CDR2 (germline): SEHNR, FQNEAQ (reference sequence). This CDR3 is built from 13 residues. The CDR3 region is CASSSPSTDTQYF. Written as DNA, the CDR3 is TGTGCCAGCAGCTCACCAAGCACAGATACGCAGTATTTT.

The V and J genes are TRBV11-2 and TRBJ2-7; D gene unclear. Germline V gene sequence: CDR1 SGHAT, CDR2 FQNNGV. The ends were cut back, 0 bases at V and 1 base at J, with 4 bases in the middle. The CDR3 consists of 13 residues. CDR3 nucleotide sequence: TGTGCCAGCAGCTTAGAAATGTCCTACGAGCAGTACTTC. It translates to CASSLEMSYEQYF. Full variable domain (remainder filled in from reference TRBV11-2 and TRBJ2-7): EAGVAQSPRYKIIEKRQSVAFWCNPISGHATLYWYQQILGQGPKLLIQFQNNGVVDDSQLPKDRFSAERLKGVDSTLKIQPAKLEDSAVYLCASSLEMSYEQYFGPGTRLTVT.

This chain links TRBV19 with TRBJ2-7, with 10 bases that match TRBD2. In germline, CDR1 is LNHDA, CDR2 SQIVND (reference sequence). The CDR3 length is 13 residues. The ends lost 5 bases at V and 5 bases at J; junction bases unmatched: 3. This CDR3 is CASSLTSGNEQYF. The CDR3 DNA is TGTGCCAGTAGTCTTACTAGCGGGAACGAGCAGTACTTC.

The chain couples TRBV7-9 to TRBJ2-5, with TRBD2 matching over 14 bases. The CDR3 loop spans 18 amino acids. With 1 base clipped from V and 4 bases from J, the junction kept 8 bases outside the gene matches. CDR1 and CDR2 (germline): SEHNR, FQNEAQ (reference sequence). The CDR3 here is CASSLEGTSGRLGETQYF. CDR3 bases: TGTGCCAGCAGCTTAGAAGGGACTAGCGGGAGACTAGGAGAGACCCAGTACTTC.

This chain connects TRBV7-8 to TRBJ2-1; 10 bases are a match to TRBD2. CDR3 length equals 15 residues. V gave up 2 bases and J gave up 8 bases; unmatched junction bases: 6. Germline V gene data show CDR1 as SGHVS and CDR2 as FQNEAQ. The CDR3 spells CASSLYDLAGDEQFF. The CDR3 nucleotides read TGTGCCAGCAGCTTATACGACCTAGCGGGAGATGAGCAGTTCTTC.

The chain has TRBV28 and TRBJ2-1; no clear D. Per germline, CDR1 MDHEN and CDR2 SYDVKM. V shed 3 bases and J shed 9 bases, with 3 bases lying between them. CDR3 size: 10 residues. CDR3 sequence: CASSFVEQFF. The CDR3 DNA sequence: TGTGCCAGCAGTTTTGTTGAGCAGTTCTTC.

The chain couples TRBV7-9 to TRBJ2-1; unclear D gene. Germline V gene lookup returns CDR1 SEHNR and CDR2 FQNEAQ (reference sequence). The CDR3 has 11 residues. V dropped 7 bases and J dropped 10 bases, with 11 bases sitting between them. The DNA of the CDR3 is TGTGCCAGCACCCAGGAAGGGGAGCAGTTCTTC. It encodes CASTQEGEQFF.

V usage is TRBV29-1 and J usage is TRBJ2-7; 8 bases fit TRBD1. Germline CDR1 reads SQVTM; CDR2 reads ANQGSEA. J lost 0 bases, V lost 4 bases, and 2 bases had no gene match. CDR3 length equals 13 residues. The CDR3 nucleotides read TGCAGCGTTGGGGACAGGAGCTCCTACGAGCAGTACTTC. Amino acids: CSVGDRSSYEQYF.

The rearrangement joins TRBV27 to TRBJ2-7; a possible D gene is TRBD1 (6 bases). CDR3 length: 18 amino acids. V lost 2 bases, J lost 4 bases, and 24 bases lay in between. The germline V gene encodes CDR1 MNHEY and CDR2 SMNVEV (reference sequence). The CDR3 DNA reads TGTGCCAGCAGTTTAAAAACAGGGCAACGGGGCACCGCTTACGAGCAGTACTTC. Its protein product is CASSLKTGQRGTAYEQYF.